This T cell receptor beta chain was recovered during a study of vaccination and CD4 T cells after COVID-19. V shed 4 bases and J shed 3 bases, with 19 bases lying between them. The CDR3 totals 16 residues. The treatment is: approximately 9-day PBMC culture with coronavirus spike peptide pools or control peptides (ViraFEST assay). On this clonotype: Antigen specificity is unknown.

Sequence data for DNA of cultured CD4+ T cells were generated by the Oncomine TCR Beta short-read assay. One entry per CDR3 protein results from TCRdb running MiXCR on the PCR reads. The repertoire holds some 12,000 distinct CDR3 sequences, with roughly a fifth as singletons. The sequenced sample was CD4+ T cells from blood, cultured in vitro, obtained after SARS-CoV-2 vaccination. This rearrangement joins TRBV12-3 or TRBV12-4 to TRBJ2-7, with D perhaps given as TRBD1 or TRBD2 (5 bases each). The sequence was collected from a human donor who had recovered from COVID-19. The DNA for the CDR3 is TGTGCCAGCAGTTGGGCGGCCGGGACGGTGAGCTACGAGCAGTACTTC. Amino acids: CASSWAAGTVSYEQYF.